Listed here are 4 T cell receptor beta chains from one sample, sequenced in a study of shared clonotypes between healthy human individuals. Sequencing used immunoSEQ multiplex PCR; TCRdb keeps in-frame clones, though not all of them. This table holds a few million clones, about 92% found once. The sample taken for sequencing was naive CD4+ T cells sorted from blood. This sample's subset: CD45RA+ positively selected. The receptors were sampled from a young man in good health.

As regards this clone: Other DNA sequences from this sample encode an identical CDR3 as well. V is TRBV7-2 and J is TRBJ1-3; the match to TRBD1 covers 12 bases. V was pared by 5 bases and J by 1 base, with 6 bases of the junction left unmatched. Germline CDR1 and CDR2: SGHTA and FQGNSA. CDR3 length equals 17 residues. The CDR3 region is CASSPGQGARSGNTIYF. In DNA form, the CDR3 reads TGTGCCAGCAGCCCGGGACAGGGGGCGAGGTCTGGAAACACCATATATTTT. The full variable domain, rest sourced from reference TRBV7-2 and TRBJ1-3, is GAGVSQSPSNKVTEKGKDVELRCDPISGHTALYWYRQSLGQGLEFLIYFQGNSAPDKSGLPSDRFSAERTGGSVSTLTIQRTQQEDSAVYLCASSPGQGARSGNTIYFGEGSWLTVV.

The rearrangement joins TRBV28 to TRBJ2-5; D perhaps matches TRBD1 (7 bases). Trimming took off 3 bases at V and 5 bases at J, with 13 bases between the two ends. Germline CDR1 is MDHEN and CDR2 is SYDVKM. The CDR3 runs 14 residues. CDR3 sequence: CASSFSGGGETQYF. DNA for the CDR3: TGTGCCAGCAGTTTTTCAGGGGGAGGTGAGACCCAGTACTTC. Supplemented by reference TRBV28 and TRBJ2-5, the full variable domain reads DVKVTQSSRYLVKRTGEKVFLECVQDMDHENMFWYRQDPGLGLRLIYFSYDVKMKEKGDIPEGYSVSREKKERFSLILESASTNQTSMYLCASSFSGGGETQYFGPGTRLLVL.

The genes are TRBV7-2 and TRBJ1-2; possibly TRBD1 for D (5 bases). Per germline, CDR1 SGHTA and CDR2 FQGNSA. The CDR3 consists of 17 residues. Trimming shortened V by 1 base and J by 4 bases, and 19 bases separated the two germline ends. CDR3 sequence reads: CASSLGDHRLNLYGYTF. As DNA, the CDR3 is TGTGCCAGCAGCTTAGGGGACCACAGATTAAACCTCTATGGCTACACCTTC.

The chain combines TRBV11-2 with TRBJ2-2, with 8 bases aligning to TRBD1. This CDR3 contains 16 residues. Germline V gene data show CDR1 as SGHAT and CDR2 as FQNNGV. After removal of 3 bases from V and 5 bases from J, the junction contained 8 bases not matched to a gene. The CDR3 region has the DNA TGTGCCAGCAGCTTGGACAGGGCTTTCCGGACCGGGGAGCTGTTTTTT. This translates into CASSLDRAFRTGELFF.